This T cell receptor beta chain was retrieved from a study of T-cell memory formation after mild COVID-19. It was 5'RACE with constant-segment primers that produced the TCR alpha and TCR beta cDNA libraries, which carried sample barcodes and UMIs. In TCRdb, the 5' RACE reads were re-called with MiXCR into one record per CDR3 protein. The sample holds roughly 300,000 distinct CDR3 sequences, around 8% seen once. Study results and limitations: Pre-infection memory showed some responding clones, and this suggested that cross-reactive memory joined. Still unconfirmed is whether the second-wave clones peaking on day 37 recognized SARS-CoV-2. For contracting clones, CD4+ ones sat mainly in CM and EM, CD8+ in EMRA.

V shed 4 bases, J shed 6 bases, and the junction held 12 bases outside the gene matches. Germline lookup yields CDR1 SGHRS and CDR2 YFSETQ. CDR3 length: 16 residues. The table lists this clonotype with many counts. Its specificity is not known. The rearrangement uses TRBV5-1 and TRBJ1-2, with 10 bases identical to TRBD1. The TCR was taken from a man in his late teens or twenties who had mild COVID-19 (a few samples of this study predate the infection). Cell type and time point are not known. Input material: PBMCs or a T cell subset sorted from them (not recorded which). This CDR3 reads CASSLRTGTGDNGYTF. The CDR3 nucleotides are TGCGCCAGCAGCCTCCGTACCGGGACAGGGGACAATGGCTACACCTTC.